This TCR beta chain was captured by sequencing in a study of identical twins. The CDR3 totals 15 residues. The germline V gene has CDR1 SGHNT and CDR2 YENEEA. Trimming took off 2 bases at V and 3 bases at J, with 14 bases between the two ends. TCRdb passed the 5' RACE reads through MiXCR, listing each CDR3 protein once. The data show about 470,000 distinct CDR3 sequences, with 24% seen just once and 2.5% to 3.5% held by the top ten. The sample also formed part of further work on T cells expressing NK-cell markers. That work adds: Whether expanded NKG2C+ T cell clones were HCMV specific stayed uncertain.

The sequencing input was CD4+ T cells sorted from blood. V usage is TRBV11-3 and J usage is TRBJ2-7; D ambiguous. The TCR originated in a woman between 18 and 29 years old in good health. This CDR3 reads CASSLYPDHNYEQYF. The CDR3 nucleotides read TGTGCCAGCAGCTTATATCCGGACCACAACTACGAGCAGTACTTC.